The source of this T cell receptor (beta chain) is a study of cytomegalovirus exposure and HLA in healthy donors. Germline V gene lookup returns CDR1 LGHNA and CDR2 YSLEER. CDR3 size: 14 residues. V was trimmed by 0 bases and J by 7 bases, leaving 13 bases between them. Profiling relied on immunoSEQ multiplex PCR, and the TCRdb table lists in-frame clones only, not all of them. The data show 150,000 to 200,000 clones, around nine tenths seen once. The specimen sequenced was PBMCs. This receptor was identified in a man aged 18 to 30 in good health and CMV-seropositive. The V and J genes are TRBV4-3 and TRBJ2-7; D is possibly TRBD2 (5 bases). The CDR3 loop reads CASSQESRGTEQYF. DNA for the CDR3: TGCGCCAGCAGCCAAGAGAGCCGGGGTACAGAGCAGTACTTC.